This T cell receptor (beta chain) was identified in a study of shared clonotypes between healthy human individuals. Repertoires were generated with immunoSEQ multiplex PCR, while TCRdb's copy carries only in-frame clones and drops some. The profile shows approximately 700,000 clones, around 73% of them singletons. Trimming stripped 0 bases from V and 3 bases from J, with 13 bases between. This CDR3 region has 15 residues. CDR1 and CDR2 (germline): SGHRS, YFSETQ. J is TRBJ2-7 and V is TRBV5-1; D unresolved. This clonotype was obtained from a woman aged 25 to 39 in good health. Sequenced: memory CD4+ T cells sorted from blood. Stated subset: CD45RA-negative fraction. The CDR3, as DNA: TGCGCCAGCAGCTTGGTGGTAGGGCCGGACTACGAGCAGTACTTC. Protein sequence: CASSLVVGPDYEQYF. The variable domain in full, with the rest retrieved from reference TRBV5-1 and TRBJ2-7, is KAGVTQTPRYLIKTRGQQVTLSCSPISGHRSVSWYQQTPGQGLQFLFEYFSETQRNKGNFPGRFSGRQFSNSRSEMNVSTLELGDSALYLCASSLVVGPDYEQYFGPGTRLTVT.